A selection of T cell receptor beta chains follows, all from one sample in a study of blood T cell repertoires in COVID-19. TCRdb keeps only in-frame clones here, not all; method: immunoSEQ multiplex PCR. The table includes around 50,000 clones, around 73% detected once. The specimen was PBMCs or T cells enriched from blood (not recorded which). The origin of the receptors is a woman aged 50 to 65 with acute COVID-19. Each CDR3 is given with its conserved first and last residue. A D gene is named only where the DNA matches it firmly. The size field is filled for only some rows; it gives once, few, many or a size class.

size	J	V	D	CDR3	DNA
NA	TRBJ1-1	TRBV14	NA	CASSQGGSTEAFF	TGTGCCAGCAGCCAAGGTGGGAGCACTGAAGCTTTCTTT
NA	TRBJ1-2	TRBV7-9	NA	CASSLVPGDYGYTF	TGTGCCAGCAGCTTAGTTCCAGGGGACTATGGCTACACCTTC
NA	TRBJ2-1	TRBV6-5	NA	CASSLTTGYNEQFF	TGTGCCAGCAGCCTTACTACAGGGTACAATGAGCAGTTCTTC
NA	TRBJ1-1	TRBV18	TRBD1	CASSRQGRDTEAFF	TGTGCCAGCTCTCGACAGGGCCGGGACACTGAAGCTTTCTTT
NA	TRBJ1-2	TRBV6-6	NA	CASSYSRAGGYTF	TGTGCCAGCAGTTACTCGAGGGCAGGTGGCTACACCTTC
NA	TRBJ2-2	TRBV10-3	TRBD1	CAISERTGTGELFF	TGTGCCATCAGTGAGCGGACAGGGACCGGGGAGCTGTTTTTT
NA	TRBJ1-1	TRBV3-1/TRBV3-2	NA	CASSQELTVRAFF	TGTGCCAGCAGCCAAGAATTGACAGTACGAGCTTTCTTT
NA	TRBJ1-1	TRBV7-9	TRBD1	CASLGGVRGSTEAFF	TGTGCCAGCTTAGGGGGAGTCAGGGGGAGTACTGAAGCTTTCTTT
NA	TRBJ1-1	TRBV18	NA	CASSPTTGSLEAFF	TGTGCCAGCTCACCGACTACGGGGAGTCTTGAAGCTTTCTTT
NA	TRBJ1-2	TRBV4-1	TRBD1	CASSPLGTVYGYTF	TGCGCCAGCAGCCCGCTCGGGACAGTTTATGGCTACACCTTC
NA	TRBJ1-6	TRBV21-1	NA	CASSKNGGSGGKPPLHF	TGTGCCAGCAGCAAAAACGGGGGATCGGGAGGTAAGCCACCCCTCCACTTT
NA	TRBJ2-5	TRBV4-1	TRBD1	CASSQEGQGRIETQYF	TGCGCCAGCAGCCAAGAGGGACAGGGTCGTATAGAGACCCAGTACTTC
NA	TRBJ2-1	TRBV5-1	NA	CASSRDGGDYEQFF	TGCGCCAGCAGCCGGGACGGAGGGGATTATGAGCAGTTCTTC
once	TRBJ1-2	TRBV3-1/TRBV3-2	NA	CASSQRDYGYTF	TGTGCCAGCAGCCAACGGGACTATGGCTACACCTTC
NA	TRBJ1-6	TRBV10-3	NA	CAISDTGSLNSPLHF	TGTGCCATCAGTGATACGGGGTCTCTTAATTCACCCCTCCACTTT
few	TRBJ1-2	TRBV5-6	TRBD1	CASSVDRGPDYGYTF	TGTGCCAGCAGCGTGGACAGGGGCCCAGACTATGGCTACACCTTC
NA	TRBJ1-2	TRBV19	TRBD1	CASTRPGGGYTF	TGTGCCAGTACACGACCAGGGGGTGGCTACACCTTC
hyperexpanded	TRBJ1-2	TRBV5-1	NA	CASSGVGGDTF	TGCGCCAGCAGCGGCGTTGGGGGGGACACCTTC
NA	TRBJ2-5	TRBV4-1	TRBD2	CASSQALAGDQETQYF	TGCGCCAGCAGCCAGGCTCTAGCGGGGGACCAAGAGACCCAGTACTTC
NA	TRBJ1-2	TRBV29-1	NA	CSVRTVANYGYTF	TGCAGCGTTAGGACAGTTGCTAACTATGGCTACACCTTC
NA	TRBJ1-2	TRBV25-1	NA	CASSEPRLPGGYTF	TGTGCCAGCAGTGAACCCAGGCTCCCAGGGGGCTACACCTTC
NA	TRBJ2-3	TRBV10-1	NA	CASSAWVGGDTQYF	TGCGCCAGCAGTGCGTGGGTGGGAGGCGATACGCAGTATTTT
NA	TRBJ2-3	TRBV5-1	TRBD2	CASSLEFSLAGVDTQYF	TGCGCCAGCAGCTTGGAATTCAGTCTAGCGGGGGTTGATACGCAGTATTTT
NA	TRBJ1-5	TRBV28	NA	CASSQEDQPQHF	TGTGCCAGCAGTCAAGAGGATCAGCCCCAGCATTTT
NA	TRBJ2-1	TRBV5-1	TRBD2	CASKPGTSGGGEQFF	TGCGCCAGCAAACCAGGGACTAGCGGGGGCGGTGAGCAGTTCTTC
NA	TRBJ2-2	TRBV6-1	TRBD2	CASSEIAGTNTGELFF	TGTGCCAGCAGTGAAATAGCGGGGACTAACACCGGGGAGCTGTTTTTT
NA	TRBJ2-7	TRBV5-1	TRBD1	CASSPSRQGRTYEQYF	TGCGCCAGCAGCCCCTCGAGACAGGGCCGCACCTACGAGCAGTACTTC
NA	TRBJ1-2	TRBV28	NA	CASSSPLLSYGYTF	TGTGCCAGCAGCTCCCCATTACTGAGCTATGGCTACACCTTC
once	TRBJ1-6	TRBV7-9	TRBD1	CASSYGTGVSPLHF	TGTGCCAGCAGCTACGGGACAGGGGTTTCACCCCTCCACTTT
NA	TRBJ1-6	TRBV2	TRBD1	CASSPTGTEVGSPLHF	TGTGCCAGCAGTCCCACCGGGACAGAAGTAGGTTCACCCCTCCACTTT
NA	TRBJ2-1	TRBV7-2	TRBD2	CASSPGTSSSSAQFF	TGTGCCAGCAGCCCCGGGACTAGTTCCTCCTCGGCACAGTTCTTC
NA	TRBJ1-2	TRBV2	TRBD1	CASSGGQSYGYTF	TGTGCCAGCAGCGGGGGACAGTCCTATGGCTACACCTTC
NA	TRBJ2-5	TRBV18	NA	CASSPDRRETQYF	TGTGCCAGCTCACCGGACAGACGAGAGACCCAGTACTTC
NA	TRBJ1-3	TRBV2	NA	CASSGAGNTIYF	TGTGCCAGCAGCGGAGCTGGAAACACCATATATTTT
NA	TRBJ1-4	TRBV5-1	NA	CASSRQLSGTNEKLFF	TGCGCCAGCAGCCGCCAACTGTCGGGAACTAATGAAAAACTGTTTTTT
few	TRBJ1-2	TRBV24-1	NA	CATSDGARQLGGYTF	TGTGCCACCAGTGATGGGGCCCGGCAGTTGGGTGGCTACACCTTC
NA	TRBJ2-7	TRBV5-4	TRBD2	CASSLGLAGFEQYF	TGTGCCAGCAGCCTGGGACTAGCGGGGTTCGAGCAGTACTTC
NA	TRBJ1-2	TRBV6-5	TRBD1	CASTTGQGSYGYTF	TGTGCCAGCACCACGGGACAGGGTAGCTATGGCTACACCTTC
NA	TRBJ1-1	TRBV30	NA	CAWSVRHTNTEAFF	TGTGCCTGGAGTGTACGTCACACGAACACTGAAGCTTTCTTT
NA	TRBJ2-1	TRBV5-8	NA	CASSLGWGGKLEYNEQFF	TGTGCCAGCAGCTTGGGATGGGGGGGCAAGCTTGAATACAATGAGCAGTTCTTC
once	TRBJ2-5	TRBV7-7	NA	CASSLVPSQETQYF	TGTGCTAGCAGCTTAGTTCCGAGCCAAGAGACCCAGTACTTC
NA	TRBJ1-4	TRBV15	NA	CATSRDYTAIGNEKLFF	TGTGCCACCAGCAGAGATTACACAGCCATTGGGAATGAAAAACTGTTTTTT
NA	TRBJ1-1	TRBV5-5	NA	CASSWRTEEAFF	TGTGCCAGCAGCTGGAGGACGGAAGAAGCTTTCTTT
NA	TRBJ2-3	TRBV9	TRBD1	CASSVTGAGTDTQYF	TGTGCCAGCAGCGTAACAGGGGCTGGTACAGATACGCAGTATTTT
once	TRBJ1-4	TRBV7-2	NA	CASSLGGGSTNEKLFF	TGTGCCAGCAGCTTAGGAGGGGGTTCGACTAATGAAAAACTGTTTTTT
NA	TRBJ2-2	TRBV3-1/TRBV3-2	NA	CASSQRLRELFF	TGTGCCAGCAGCCAGAGGTTAAGGGAGCTGTTTTTT
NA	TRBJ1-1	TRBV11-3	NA	CASSPRAGGTEAFF	TGTGCCAGCAGCCCTAGAGCGGGGGGCACTGAAGCTTTCTTT
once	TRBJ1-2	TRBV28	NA	CASSLSPFYGYTF	TGTGCCAGCAGCCTTTCTCCCTTTTATGGCTACACCTTC
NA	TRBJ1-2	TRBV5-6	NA	CASSLGSVNYGYTF	TGTGCCAGCAGCTTGGGTAGCGTAAACTATGGCTACACCTTC
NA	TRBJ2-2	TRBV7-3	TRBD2	CASSPDHPGLAVTGELFF	TGTGCCAGCAGCCCCGATCACCCGGGACTAGCGGTAACCGGGGAGCTGTTTTTT
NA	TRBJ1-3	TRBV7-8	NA	CASSLGLRALSGNTIYF	TGTGCCAGCAGCTTAGGGCTCAGGGCCCTCTCTGGAAACACCATATATTTT
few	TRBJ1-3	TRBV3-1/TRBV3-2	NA	CASSQGRNTIYF	TGTGCCAGCAGCCAAGGTAGAAACACCATATATTTT
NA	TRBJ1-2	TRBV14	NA	CASSPGFYGYTF	TGTGCCAGCAGCCCAGGGTTTTATGGCTACACCTTC
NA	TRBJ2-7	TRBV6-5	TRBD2	CASRTSGSLNEQYF	TGTGCCAGCCGGACTAGCGGGTCCCTAAACGAGCAGTACTTC
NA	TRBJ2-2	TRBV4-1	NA	CASSPLGTRLAGNTGELFF	TGCGCCAGCAGCCCGTTAGGGACAAGACTAGCAGGAAACACCGGGGAGCTGTTTTTT